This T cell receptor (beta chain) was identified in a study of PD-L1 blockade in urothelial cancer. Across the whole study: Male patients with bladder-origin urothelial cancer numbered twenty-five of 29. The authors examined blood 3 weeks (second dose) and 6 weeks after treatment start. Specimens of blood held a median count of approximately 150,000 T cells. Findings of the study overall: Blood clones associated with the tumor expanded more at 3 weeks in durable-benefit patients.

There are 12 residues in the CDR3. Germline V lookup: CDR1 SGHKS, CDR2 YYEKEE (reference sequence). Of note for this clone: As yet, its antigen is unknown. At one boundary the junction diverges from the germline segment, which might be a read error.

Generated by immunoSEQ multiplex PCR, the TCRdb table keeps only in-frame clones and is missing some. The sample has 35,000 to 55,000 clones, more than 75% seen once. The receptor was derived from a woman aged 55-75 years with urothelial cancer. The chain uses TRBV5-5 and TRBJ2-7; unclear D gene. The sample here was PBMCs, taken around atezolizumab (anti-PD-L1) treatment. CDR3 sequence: CASSLTTLTLIF. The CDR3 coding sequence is TGTGCCAGCAGCTTGACAACGTTAACGTTGATCTTC.